The subject of this entry is one T cell receptor beta chain. The antigen this receptor binds is unknown. Per-base qualities were not stored, and no clone one base away is much larger. The immunoSEQ Assay, a bias-controlled multiplex PCR, was used to amplify TCRbeta CDR3 regions from genomic DNA. As for the original processing: The number of nucleated cells in each sample was estimated by amplification of reference gene primers within the assay. To quantify the absolute abundance of each unique TCRbeta CDR3 rearrangement, sequence reads were collapsed and filtered. For each sample, productive Simpson clonality was calculated as the square root of Simpson's diversity index across productive rearrangements. In TCRdb, the immuneACCESS table is reduced to in-frame sequences with V and J assigned. These tables do not hold every clone; where another copy was compared, an unresolved V gene accounts for under half, and the others remain unexplained. That table is the source of V, J and clone size, and D and trimming were worked out from the DNA. A total of some 400,000 clones appear in this sample, 90% of them only once. The ten most abundant clones make up 6.5% to 7% of the sample.

The CDR3 has 17 amino acids, counting the end cysteine and phenylalanine. Only the CDR3 region is kept as DNA, spanning 51 bases read in frame from base 1. As encoded in the germline V gene (reference sequence), CDR1 is LNHNV while CDR2 is YYDKDF. The V end loses 0 bases and the J end loses 2 bases, and a stretch of 14 bases separates them. Collaborating institutions collected whole blood in K2EDTA tubes following their own protocols. For TCRbeta analysis, collaborator samples were shipped as frozen whole blood, as isolated PBMCs, or as DNA extracted from either sample type. These data come from a study of blood T cell repertoires in COVID-19 (dated by TCRdb to the early 2020s). About the study as a whole: Samples from collaborators originated in the United States, Italy and Spain and spanned both the acute and convalescent phases of COVID-19. The material from the prospective study consisted of cDNA or gDNA derived from T cells, B-cell-depleted T cells, or PBMCs. Subjects who had been exposed to COVID-19, were actively infected with it, or had recovered from it provided the deeply sampled blood TCRbeta repertoires that made up the dataset. The repertoires were made available in a free public database intended to serve as a resource for research on the immune response to SARS-CoV-2. Samples were obtained from the ongoing ImmuneRACE study (first 160 participants) and from 1,254 subjects provided by 6 global collaborators. Nearly every sample came with metadata listing a de-identified subject ID, COVID-19 status, age in years and sex. Where available, HLA class I and class II types were obtained from metadata supplied by the sample provider rather than from assay-based typing. Overall study results and their limits: The quantity of clinical and demographic metadata differed by source and by participant and was supplied without curation.

This clonotype originated in a man younger than 35 with active or convalescent COVID-19. Recombination joined TRBV15 with TRBJ1-3; the D gene is not confidently resolved. Input material: peripheral blood. In nucleotide form, the sequence is TGTGCCACCAGCAGAGATTACAGTCGTTTTGCTGGAAACACCATATATTTT. Protein translation: CATSRDYSRFAGNTIYF.